This record concerns one TCR beta chain sequence. The sample belongs to a study of blood T cells in healthy people across ages. Each donor supplied roughly 9.2 milliliters of peripheral blood. V was cut by 6 bases and J by 3 bases, with 11 bases left in between. This CDR3 has 13 residues. Germline V gene data show CDR1 as KGHSH and CDR2 as LQKENI. A second PCR of about 7 to 12 cycles used a sample-barcoded 5' primer and a J-beta primer mix. TCRdb re-called the 5' RACE reads with MiXCR, one entry per CDR3 protein. The data contain hundreds of thousands of distinct CDR3 sequences, roughly two fifths of them singletons.

This clonotype was sampled from a man of 80 years or more in good health. The chain joins TRBV18 to TRBJ2-5; D not resolved. Sequencing was performed on blood. CDR3 protein: CASSVGLKETQYF. The DNA for the CDR3 is TGTGCCAGCTCCGTAGGCTTAAAAGAGACCCAGTACTTC.